Shown below are 27 T cell receptor beta chains from a single sample sequenced in a study of blood T cell repertoires in COVID-19. The protocol was immunoSEQ multiplex PCR, while the TCRdb copy is restricted to in-frame clones and leaves out a portion. The table has roughly 460,000 clones, roughly 90% seen once. Material for sequencing was peripheral blood. These receptors all come from a man younger than 35 with COVID-19, enrolled during active disease.

CDR3 nucleotides: TGTGCCACCACCGGGACTAGCGGAGCCCTCGTTGACACCGGGGAGCTGTTTTTT. Its translation is CATTGTSGALVDTGELFF. The chain has TRBV24-1 and TRBJ2-2; 11 positions agree with TRBD2. CDR1 is KGHDR, CDR2 SFDVKD, per germline. The CDR3 consists of 18 residues. V trimming: 8 bases; J trimming: 3 bases; junction bases outside the gene matches: 13.

This clone is judged medium-sized. Here the CDR3 DNA reads TGTGCCAGCTCACCACCGGGGGGTGGTCTGAACGAGCAGTACTTC. This gives the protein CASSPPGGGLNEQYF. The chain carries TRBV18 and TRBJ2-7; D possibly corresponds to TRBD2 (6 bases). Trimming cost V 0 bases and J 5 bases, with 14 bases left between them. Germline V gene data show CDR1 as KGHSH and CDR2 as LQKENI. The CDR3 is 15 amino acids.

This sequence joins TRBV6-2 or TRBV6-3 and TRBJ2-1; D possibly corresponds to TRBD1 (5 bases). V lost 4 bases and J 0 bases, leaving 13 bases between the germline ends. CDR1 MNHEY and CDR2 SVGEGT come from the germline V gene. The CDR3 is made up of 16 amino acids. The CDR3: CASSSRQPSSYNEQFF. In DNA form, the CDR3 reads TGTGCCAGCAGTTCAAGACAGCCAAGCTCCTACAATGAGCAGTTCTTC.

The chain uses TRBV13 and TRBJ2-1; TRBD2 aligns across 10 bases. The germline V gene encodes CDR1 PRHDT and CDR2 FYEKMQ (reference sequence). This CDR3 is built from 16 residues. J lost 9 bases, V lost 4 bases, and 12 bases had no gene match. The CDR3 DNA follows: TGTGCCAGCAGCTCCCTGGCCCTAGCGGGAGAGGTTGAGCAGTTCTTC. This sequence encodes CASSSLALAGEVEQFF.

The V and J genes are TRBV7-9 and TRBJ2-3; tentative D call: TRBD1 (6 bases). Germline V lookup: CDR1 SEHNR, CDR2 FQNEAQ (reference sequence). This CDR3 region has 12 residues. The V end lost 5 bases, the J end lost 9 bases, and 12 bases lay between the germline ends. The CDR3 protein is CASSVITGTQYF. In DNA form, the CDR3 reads TGTGCCAGCAGCGTGATAACAGGGACGCAGTATTTT. The whole variable domain, filled in from reference TRBV7-9 and TRBJ2-3, reads DTGVSQNPRHKITKRGQNVTFRCDPISEHNRLYWYRQTLGQGPEFLTYFQNEAQLEKSRLLSDRFSAERPKGSFSTLEIQRTEQGDSAMYLCASSVITGTQYFGPGTRLTVL.

This sequence joins TRBV10-1 and TRBJ2-1, with TRBD2 identical over 10 bases. The CDR3 consists of 16 residues. The germline CDR1 and CDR2 sequences are WNHNN and SYGVQD (reference sequence). V was clipped by 4 bases and J by 5 bases; unmatched bases: 8. The CDR3 is CASSGGLAGGDNEQFF. The CDR3 nucleotides are TGCGCCAGCAGTGGAGGATTAGCGGGAGGTGACAATGAGCAGTTCTTC.

The V call is TRBV7-8, the J call TRBJ2-3; D is unclear. Trimming took off 3 bases at V and 0 bases at J, with 4 bases between the two ends. Per the germline V gene, CDR1 is SGHVS and CDR2 is FQNEAQ. The CDR3 spans 13 residues. Here the CDR3 DNA reads TGTGCCAGCAGCTTGGGCAGCACAGATACGCAGTATTTT. Protein sequence: CASSLGSTDTQYF.

The V and J genes are TRBV6-5 and TRBJ2-5; 7 positions match TRBD2. Germline V CDR1 and CDR2: MNHEY, SVGAGI. Trimming cost V 4 bases and J 5 bases; bases outside gene matches: 13. The CDR3 length is 16 residues. CDR3 amino acids: CASSSAVTGGGETQYF. The CDR3, as DNA: TGTGCCAGCAGTTCCGCGGTTACGGGGGGAGGGGAGACCCAGTACTTC.

This clone appeared a single time. V and J are TRBV7-2 and TRBJ2-2; D possibly corresponds to TRBD2 (6 bases). This CDR3 contains 14 residues. With 4 bases removed from V and 6 bases from J, the gap between germline ends came to 12 bases. Germline assignment: CDR1 SGHTA and CDR2 FQGNSA. The CDR3, as DNA: TGTGCCAGCAGCTCAAGGAGGGTCCCCGGGGAGCTGTTTTTT. Its protein is CASSSRRVPGELFF.

The chain employs TRBV12-5 and TRBJ2-3; TRBD1 is a possible D gene (5 bases). Trimming removed 0 bases at V and 6 bases at J, with 16 bases between. Per the germline V gene, CDR1 is LGHNT and CDR2 is FRNRAP. This CDR3 has 16 amino acids. The CDR3 nucleotides are TGTGCTAGTGGTTTGGTCTGGCAGGGTTTTACTGATACGCAGTATTTT. Translated: CASGLVWQGFTDTQYF. Full variable domain (missing parts from reference TRBV12-5 and TRBJ2-3): DARVTQTPRHKVTEMGQEVTMRCQPILGHNTVFWYRQTMMQGLELLAYFRNRAPLDDSGMPKDRFSAEMPDATLATLKIQPSEPRDSAVYFCASGLVWQGFTDTQYFGPGTRLTVL.

This clone was picked up one time. The rearrangement joins TRBV5-1 to TRBJ1-2, with a tentative D call TRBD1 (5 bases). The CDR3 has 14 amino acids. Germline V gene sequence: CDR1 SGHRS, CDR2 YFSETQ. Trimming stripped 0 bases from V and 5 bases from J, with 11 bases between. CDR3 region: CASSLGREEYGYTF. In nucleotides, the CDR3 is TGCGCCAGCAGCTTGGGCAGGGAGGAGTATGGCTACACCTTC.

The chain employs TRBV19 and TRBJ2-3, with 16 bases aligning to TRBD2. The CDR3 spans 17 residues. Germline CDR1 LNHDA, CDR2 SQIVND (reference sequence). The ends lost 3 bases at V and 4 bases at J; junction bases unmatched: 4. The CDR3 loop is CASSIPGLAGGSDTQYF. CDR3 DNA: TGTGCCAGTAGTATCCCGGGACTAGCGGGGGGGTCAGATACGCAGTATTTT.

The chain recombines TRBV5-1 with TRBJ2-1, with D perhaps matching TRBD1 (6 bases). The CDR3 length is 15 residues. In germline, CDR1 is SGHRS, CDR2 YFSETQ. Between the trimmed V and J ends, which lost 4 bases and 1 base, there was a span of 12 bases. The CDR3 DNA follows: TGCGCCAGCAGCCCAACAGGGACGTCCTACAATGAGCAGTTCTTC. Encoded protein: CASSPTGTSYNEQFF.

CDR3 nucleotide sequence: TGTGCCAGCAGCTTTAACTTGAACACTGAAGCTTTCTTT. As protein: CASSFNLNTEAFF. The V gene is TRBV5-5, the J gene TRBJ1-1, with D unresolved. Per the germline V gene, CDR1 is SGHKS and CDR2 is YYEKEE (reference sequence). With 2 bases removed from V and 0 bases from J, the gap between germline ends came to 5 bases. The CDR3 runs 13 residues.

The genes are TRBV5-1 and TRBJ2-5; no clear D gene. Germline-derived CDR1 and CDR2 are SGHRS and YFSETQ. V was trimmed by 4 bases and J by 3 bases, leaving 7 bases between them. The CDR3 runs 12 residues. In DNA, the CDR3 is TGCGCCAGCAGCGGTACAGAAGAGACCCAGTACTTC. The encoded protein is CASSGTEETQYF.

CDR3 region: CASSLASLSKQDGYTF. In DNA, the CDR3 is TGTGCCAGCAGCTTAGCCTCACTTTCTAAACAGGATGGCTACACCTTC. The chain carries TRBV7-8 and TRBJ1-2; a weak D match, TRBD1 (5 bases). This CDR3 is built from 16 residues. V lost 0 bases to trimming and J lost 6 bases, with 17 bases between them. The germline CDR1 and CDR2 sequences are SGHVS and FQNEAQ.

The rearrangement links TRBV3-1 (or the pseudogene TRBV3-2) to TRBJ2-1; 7 bases map to TRBD2. Per germline, CDR1 LGHDT and CDR2 YNNKEL (reference sequence). This CDR3 region has 16 residues. Trimming took 3 bases from V and 8 from J; bases not matched to a gene: 13. The CDR3 DNA is TGTGCCAGCAGCCACTACCGGGACTACCGGGGGGATGAGCAGTTCTTC. This translates into CASSHYRDYRGDEQFF.

This clone was recorded once. The V and J genes are TRBV18 and TRBJ1-4, with D unclear. V lost 4 bases and J lost 3, with 9 bases in between. The germline gives CDR1 KGHSH, CDR2 LQKENI. The CDR3 length is 14 residues. The CDR3 loop is CASSLPGSNEKLFF. CDR3 in DNA: TGTGCCAGCTCACTCCCGGGGTCTAATGAAAAACTGTTTTTT. The full variable domain, in which reference TRBV18 and TRBJ1-4 provide the parts outside the CDR3, is NAGVMQNPRHLVRRRGQEARLRCSPMKGHSHVYWYRQLPEEGLKFMVYLQKENIIDESGMPKERFSAEFPKEGPSILRIQQVVRGDSAAYFCASSLPGSNEKLFFGSGTQLSVL.

The chain is built from TRBV7-9 and TRBJ2-2, with 10 bases fitting TRBD2. J was trimmed by 6 bases and V by 2 bases; bases with no gene match: 12. The germline V gene has CDR1 SEHNR and CDR2 FQNEAQ (reference sequence). The CDR3 is 18 residues long. The CDR3 protein is CASSLMLAGVFSPGELFF. The CDR3, as DNA: TGTGCCAGCAGCTTAATGCTAGCGGGAGTTTTTTCCCCCGGGGAGCTGTTTTTT.

The chain has TRBV6-5 and TRBJ2-7; 9 nucleotides line up with TRBD1. V gave up 6 bases and J gave up 4 bases; unmatched junction bases: 7. The length of the CDR3 is 14 residues. CDR1 and CDR2 (germline): MNHEY, SVGAGI. The CDR3 here is CASSLDRGSYEQYF. In DNA form, the CDR3 reads TGTGCCAGCAGCCTCGACAGGGGGTCTTACGAGCAGTACTTC.

The chain uses TRBV5-5 and TRBJ1-2, with 8 bases identical to TRBD1. This CDR3 has 13 amino acids. V lost 4 bases to trimming and J lost 7 bases; unmatched junction nucleotides: 6. Germline CDR1 is SGHKS and CDR2 is YYEKEE (reference sequence). The CDR3 loop reads CASSLGQGFGYTF. For the CDR3, the DNA is TGTGCCAGCAGCCTCGGACAGGGTTTTGGCTACACCTTC.

The chain joins TRBV18 to TRBJ1-5; 10 positions match TRBD1. The CDR3 has 14 amino acids. The germline V gene has CDR1 KGHSH and CDR2 LQKENI. J was trimmed by 5 bases and V by 4 bases; bases with no gene match: 2. CDR3 amino acids: CASSRGTGDQPQHF. Here the CDR3 DNA reads TGTGCCAGCTCACGGGGGACAGGGGATCAGCCCCAGCATTTT.

The rearrangement links TRBV7-9 to TRBJ1-3, with 8 nucleotides matching TRBD1. Unmatched junction bases numbered 6, after V lost 2 bases and J lost 3 bases. CDR3 length equals 16 residues. Germline CDR1 and CDR2: SEHNR and FQNEAQ (reference sequence). Here the CDR3 reads CASSLPRGQDGNTIYF. CDR3 nucleotide sequence: TGTGCCAGCAGCTTACCCAGGGGGCAAGATGGAAACACCATATATTTT.

The gene calls are TRBV27 and TRBJ2-1; D is perhaps TRBD1 (6 bases). Germline V gene data show CDR1 as MNHEY and CDR2 as SMNVEV (reference sequence). Trimming pared 8 bases from V and 6 bases from J, leaving 14 bases between. The CDR3 is 13 residues long. CDR3: CASGIQGRNEQFF. In DNA, the CDR3 is TGTGCCAGCGGCATACAGGGCCGCAATGAGCAGTTCTTC.

V gene TRBV7-9 combines with J gene TRBJ2-7; 7 bases map to TRBD2. Germline CDR1 and CDR2: SEHNR and FQNEAQ (reference sequence). This CDR3 contains 14 residues. The V gene end was trimmed by 3 bases and the J gene end by 6 bases; junction bases not matched to a gene: 8. CDR3 amino acids: CASSLGGDLAEQYF. Written as DNA, the CDR3 is TGTGCCAGCAGCTTGGGGGGGGATCTCGCCGAGCAGTACTTC.

This chain uses TRBV27 with TRBJ2-1; 8 positions match TRBD2. The CDR3 runs 14 residues. Per the germline V gene, CDR1 is MNHEY and CDR2 is SMNVEV (reference sequence). Germline trimming cut 6 bases from V and 3 bases from J; bases unmatched to any gene: 4. CDR3 residues: CASRALADYNEQFF. CDR3 DNA: TGTGCCAGCAGGGCACTAGCGGACTACAATGAGCAGTTCTTC.

V usage is TRBV30 and J usage is TRBJ2-7; a weak D match, TRBD1 (5 bases). Trimming cost V 3 bases and J 2 bases, with 14 bases left between them. This CDR3 is built from 14 residues. Germline lookup yields CDR1 GTSNPN and CDR2 SVGIG (reference sequence). The CDR3 DNA follows: TGTGCCTGGAGACCCACAGGTACCACCTACGAGCAGTACTTC. This encodes CAWRPTGTTYEQYF. Based on the CDR3 plus reference TRBV30 and TRBJ2-7, the full variable domain is SQTIHQWPATLVQPVGSPLSLECTVEGTSNPNLYWYRQAAGRGLQLLFYSVGIGQISSEVPQNLSASRPQDRQFILSSKKLLLSDSGFYLCAWRPTGTTYEQYFGPGTRLTVT.